The rows below give T cell receptor beta chains drawn from one sample of a study of cytomegalovirus exposure and HLA in healthy donors. Libraries were prepared by immunoSEQ multiplex PCR; TCRdb keeps only in-frame clonotypes and omits some of them. Of some 110,000 clones listed, approximately 75% are singletons. Sequences were obtained from PBMCs. These receptors were obtained from a man aged 50-59 years in good health and CMV-seropositive. CDR3s include the opening cysteine and the closing phenylalanine or tryptophan. The order of the fields is V gene, D gene, clone size, J gene, CDR3 length, CDR3 protein, CDR3 DNA. The D gene is left open where the match is weak. Size tells how often a clone was seen (once, few, many) or the class of an expanded clone, and some rows leave it out.

>TRBV5-3|NA|NA|TRBJ1-1|13
CARSPIPYAEAFF
TGTGCCAGAAGCCCTATCCCGTACGCTGAAGCTTTCTTT
>TRBV7-2|NA|NA|TRBJ1-2|14
CASSLSAGYHGYTF
TGTGCCAGCAGCTTATCGGCCGGGTACCATGGCTACACCTTC
>TRBV2|NA|few|TRBJ1-1|13
CASRSGPSAEAFF
TGTGCCAGCAGAAGTGGGCCCTCGGCTGAAGCTTTCTTT
>TRBV5-4|NA|NA|TRBJ1-6|15
CASSGGGRGNSPLHF
TGTGCCAGCAGCGGGGGGGGCAGAGGGAATTCACCCCTCCACTTT
>TRBV30|TRBD1|NA|TRBJ1-5|17
CAWSLRGTGATNQPQHF
TGTGCCTGGAGTCTCAGGGGAACAGGGGCGACGAATCAGCCCCAGCATTTT
>TRBV30|NA|NA|TRBJ2-7|13
CASTPGKSYEQYF
TGTGCCTCAACACCCGGGAAGTCCTACGAGCAGTACTTC
>TRBV2|NA|NA|TRBJ2-7|14
CASSEYRVKYEQYF
TGTGCCAGCAGTGAATACAGGGTGAAGTACGAGCAGTACTTC
>TRBV7-3|NA|NA|TRBJ1-3|14
CASSLNSPRDTIYF
TGTGCCAGCAGCTTAAACTCCCCCCGTGACACCATATATTTT
>TRBV7-3|TRBD2|NA|TRBJ2-3|15
CASSFSGVVTDTQYF
TGTGCCAGCAGCTTTAGCGGGGTCGTGACAGATACGCAGTATTTT
>TRBV6-5|NA|NA|TRBJ1-1|14
CASSYSRGYTEAFF
TGTGCCAGCAGTTACTCGAGGGGGTATACTGAAGCTTTCTTT
>TRBV6-1|TRBD1|NA|TRBJ2-7|14
CASSEAARGYEQYF
TGTGCCAGCAGTGAAGCTGCCAGGGGGTACGAGCAGTACTTC
>TRBV4-2|TRBD2|NA|TRBJ2-1|15
CASSQVAGGPNEQFF
TGTGCCAGCAGCCAAGTTGCGGGAGGGCCTAATGAGCAGTTCTTC
>TRBV6-1|TRBD1|NA|TRBJ1-2|14
CASTQLNRGNGYTF
TGTGCCAGCACTCAACTAAACAGGGGCAATGGCTACACCTTC
>TRBV15|NA|NA|TRBJ2-7|11
CATSRGAEQYF
TGTGCCACCAGCAGAGGGGCCGAGCAGTACTTC
>TRBV21-1|NA|NA|TRBJ1-3|14
CASMEGSPGNTIYF
TGTGCCAGCATGGAGGGTTCCCCTGGAAACACCATATATTTT
>TRBV11-2|TRBD2|NA|TRBJ2-7|17
CASSLDQLAGVSGEQYF
TGTGCCAGCAGCTTAGATCAACTAGCGGGAGTATCTGGCGAGCAGTACTTC
>TRBV5-1|NA|many|TRBJ2-7|15
CAVQPGGNSSYEQYF
TGCGCCGTCCAACCCGGCGGAAATTCCTCCTACGAGCAGTACTTC
>TRBV7-9|NA|NA|TRBJ2-5|16
CASSLLRGIRQETQYF
TGTGCCAGCAGCTTACTTAGAGGGATTAGGCAAGAGACCCAGTACTTC
>TRBV30|NA|NA|TRBJ2-7|13
CAWNPGGTYEQYF
TGTGCCTGGAATCCAGGGGGGACCTACGAGCAGTACTTC
>TRBV29-1|TRBD1|NA|TRBJ1-1|11
CSVGTGTEAFF
TGCAGCGTTGGGACAGGGACTGAAGCTTTCTTT
>TRBV7-2|TRBD1|NA|TRBJ1-2|16
CASSLGGQGSNYGYTF
TGTGCCAGCAGCTTAGGAGGACAGGGGAGTAACTATGGCTACACCTTC
>TRBV7-9|NA|NA|TRBJ1-2|13
CASSLVGSSGYTF
TGTGCCAGCAGTTTGGTGGGGAGCAGCGGCTACACCTTC
>TRBV5-1|TRBD1|NA|TRBJ2-7|16
CASSLAPGQGAYEQYF
TGCGCCAGCAGCTTGGCTCCGGGACAGGGGGCTTACGAGCAGTACTTC
>TRBV7-6|TRBD1|NA|TRBJ2-1|16
CASSLRPGTQGNEQFF
TGTGCCAGCAGCTTAAGGCCCGGGACACAGGGGAATGAGCAGTTCTTC
>TRBV27|NA|NA|TRBJ1-1|14
CASSLRGRVAEAFF
TGTGCCAGCAGTTTACGTGGTCGGGTCGCTGAAGCTTTCTTT
>TRBV29-1|TRBD1|NA|TRBJ1-2|16
CSVEDRSGGQGFGYTF
TGCAGCGTTGAAGATCGGTCTGGGGGACAGGGTTTCGGCTACACCTTC
>TRBV5-6|TRBD1|NA|TRBJ1-2|13
CASIRQGSYGYTF
TGTGCCAGCATCCGACAGGGATCCTATGGCTACACCTTC
>TRBV4-1|NA|once|TRBJ2-1|16
CASSQEARQGGDEQFF
TGCGCCAGCAGCCAAGAGGCGCGGCAGGGTGGGGATGAGCAGTTCTTC
>TRBV7-2|NA|NA|TRBJ2-1|15
CASSLVSGAGNEQFF
TGTGCCAGCAGCTTAGTCAGTGGGGCAGGCAATGAGCAGTTCTTC
>TRBV6-5|NA|NA|TRBJ1-2|14
CASSYSNGVYGYTF
TGTGCCAGCAGTTACTCGAACGGAGTCTATGGCTACACCTTC
>TRBV5-1|NA|NA|TRBJ2-1|13
CASSLDGRNEQFF
TGCGCCAGCAGCTTGGATGGGCGCAATGAGCAGTTCTTC
>TRBV7-8|TRBD1|NA|TRBJ2-7|14
CASSLWTGSYEQYF
TGTGCCAGCAGCTTGTGGACAGGGTCCTACGAGCAGTACTTC
>TRBV19|NA|NA|TRBJ1-1|15
CASSIDGGWATEAFF
TGTGCCAGTAGTATAGACGGCGGGTGGGCCACTGAAGCTTTCTTT
>TRBV19|NA|NA|TRBJ1-5|17
CASSIEQTGYSNQPQHF
TGTGCCAGTAGTATAGAGCAGACAGGCTATAGCAATCAGCCCCAGCATTTT
>TRBV6-4|NA|NA|TRBJ1-5|15
CASSADSYSNQPQHF
TGTGCCAGCAGTGCAGATTCATATAGCAATCAGCCCCAGCATTTT
>TRBV18|NA|NA|TRBJ2-7|17
CASSPSGGGKSSYEQYF
TGTGCCAGCTCACCATCGGGGGGCGGTAAGAGCTCCTACGAGCAGTACTTC
>TRBV10-2|TRBD1|NA|TRBJ2-2|14
CASRLDRGTGELFF
TGCGCCAGCAGATTGGACAGGGGCACCGGGGAGCTGTTTTTT
>TRBV25-1|NA|once|TRBJ2-5|13
CASSDWAKETQYF
TGTGCCAGCAGTGACTGGGCTAAAGAGACCCAGTACTTC
>TRBV18|NA|few|TRBJ2-7|11
CASSLADEQYF
TGTGCCAGCTCACTTGCGGACGAGCAGTACTTC
>TRBV4-1|NA|NA|TRBJ2-2|14
CASSPGLSTGELFF
TGCGCCAGCAGCCCGGGACTGTCCACCGGGGAGCTGTTTTTT
>TRBV5-5|NA|once|TRBJ1-2|13
CASSMGGRDGYTF
TGTGCCAGCAGTATGGGGGGGAGAGATGGCTACACCTTC
>TRBV7-9|NA|NA|TRBJ1-1|9
CASSPQAFF
TGTGCCAGCAGCCCCCAGGCTTTCTTT
>TRBV2|NA|NA|TRBJ2-7|13
CASRPGTVYEQYF
TGTGCCAGCAGGCCCGGGACTGTCTACGAGCAGTACTTC
>TRBV6-5|NA|NA|TRBJ1-4|14
CASSYRRTNEKLFF
TGTGCCAGCAGTTACAGGCGGACTAATGAAAAACTGTTTTTT
>TRBV29-1|NA|few|TRBJ2-3|14
CSVSAGFDTDTQYF
TGCAGCGTTTCTGCCGGGTTTGACACAGATACGCAGTATTTT
>TRBV5-1|NA|NA|TRBJ2-5|12
CASNRNGGLEYF
TGCGCCAGCAACAGGAACGGGGGGCTGGAGTACTTC
>TRBV6-1|NA|NA|TRBJ1-1|16
CASSEALGGARTEAFF
TGTGCCAGCAGTGAAGCGCTTGGGGGGGCACGCACTGAAGCTTTCTTT
>TRBV7-2|TRBD2|NA|TRBJ2-7|15
CASSLASGSSYEQYF
TGTGCCAGCAGCTTAGCTAGCGGGAGTTCCTACGAGCAGTACTTC